Listed here are 12 T cell receptor beta chains from one sample, sequenced in a study of T cells in Graves' hyperthyroidism and ophthalmopathy. From RNA transcripts, TCR beta CDR3 regions were amplified. TCR CDR3 regions were first amplified by RT-PCR with HTBI primers. TCRdb recomputed calls from the multiplex PCR reads with MiXCR, one row per CDR3 protein. The sample holds under 600,000 distinct CDR3 sequences; about 16% are singletons and the top ten take more than 3%. The specimen sequenced was blood. The receptors originated from a woman in her thirties or forties with Graves' ophthalmopathy.

The rearrangement uses TRBV6-4 and TRBJ2-2, with D perhaps TRBD1 (5 bases). This CDR3 spans 14 amino acids. Trimming left V 6 bases short and J 1 base short, with 9 bases between. CDR1 and CDR2 (germline): MRHNA, SNTAGT. The CDR3: CASRRDRNTGELFF. In DNA form, the CDR3 reads TGTGCCAGCAGGAGAGACAGGAACACCGGGGAGCTGTTTTTT.

With respect to this clonotype: This could be a read error, since a much larger clone is one nucleotide away. The chain uses TRBV7-3 and TRBJ2-2; maybe TRBD2 (6 bases). CDR1 SGHTA and CDR2 FQGTGA come from the germline V gene. This CDR3 contains 15 residues. V was shortened by 5 bases and J by 5 bases, with 15 bases between the two germline ends. CDR3 nucleotide sequence: TGTGCCAGCAGCCCGACTATCGGGAGAACCGGGGAGCTGTTTTTT. It encodes CASSPTIGRTGELFF.

Regarding this clonotype: The conserved phenylalanine or tryptophan normally closing the CDR3 is absent here, so this likely arose from a read error. The chain combines TRBV25-1 with TRBJ2-5, with TRBD1 as a possible D gene (6 bases). CDR3 length: 13 residues. Trimming removed 6 bases from V and 0 bases from J, with 8 bases in between. Germline V lookup: CDR1 MGHDK, CDR2 SYGVNS. The CDR3 loop reads CASRDSNQETQYL. The CDR3 bases are TGTGCCAGCAGGGACAGCAACCAAGAGACCCAGTACCTC.

There are a few counts of this clonotype. The genes are TRBV20-1 and TRBJ2-3; D may be TRBD2 (6 bases). Germline-derived CDR1 and CDR2 are DFQATT and SNEGSKA (reference sequence). This CDR3 has 14 residues. Trimming shortened V by 6 bases and J by 0 bases, and 13 bases separated the two germline ends. In DNA, the CDR3 is TGCAGTGCCCCCTTAGCGGCTAGCACAGATACGCAGTATTTT. It codes for CSAPLAASTDTQYF.

The table lists this clonotype with a few counts. The J gene is TRBJ1-1, the V gene TRBV5-1; TRBD1 matches at 7 bases. This CDR3 is 16 amino acids long. J gave up 1 base and V 0 bases, and 6 bases lay outside the gene matches. Germline assignment: CDR1 SGHRS and CDR2 YFSETQ. The CDR3 nucleotides read TGCGCCAGCAGCTTGGTTACGGGACAGACGAACACTGAAGCTTTCTTT. It specifies CASSLVTGQTNTEAFF.

This clonotype was recorded at least ten times. The V call is TRBV19, the J call TRBJ1-1; possible D gene TRBD1, 6 bases. Trimming pared 4 bases from V and 0 bases from J, leaving 12 bases between. This CDR3 region has 15 residues. From germline, CDR1 is LNHDA and CDR2 SQIVND (reference sequence). CDR3 sequence reads: CASSTGVHMNTEAFF. CDR3 coding DNA: TGTGCCAGTAGTACAGGGGTACACATGAACACTGAAGCTTTCTTT. Full variable domain (missing parts from reference TRBV19 and TRBJ1-1): DGGITQSPKYLFRKEGQNVTLSCEQNLNHDAMYWYRQDPGQGLRLIYYSQIVNDFQKGDIAEGYSVSREKKESFPLTVTSAQKNPTAFYLCASSTGVHMNTEAFFGQGTRLTVV.

The chain links TRBV6-5 to TRBJ2-5, with D maybe TRBD1 (6 bases). Germline V gives CDR1 MNHEY, CDR2 SVGAGI. Trimming left V 4 bases short and J 5 bases short, with 17 bases between. The CDR3 covers 15 residues. Here the CDR3 DNA reads TGTGCCAGCAGTTCCGCACAGGGTCCGCGGGAGACCCAGTACTTC. As protein: CASSSAQGPRETQYF.

This clonotype was recorded many times. V is TRBV2 and J is TRBJ2-2; D gene uncertain. CDR3 length: 15 residues. V gave up 6 bases and J gave up 3 bases, with 14 bases separating them. Per germline, CDR1 SNHLY and CDR2 FYNNEI. The CDR3 region has the DNA TGTGCCAGCAGGGGCCGTTCGGACCACACCGGGGAGCTGTTTTTT. This translates into CASRGRSDHTGELFF.

This clonotype was recorded many times. The rearrangement joins TRBV10-3 to TRBJ2-7; 10 bases map to TRBD2. The CDR3 is 19 amino acids. Germline trimming cut 0 bases from V and 2 bases from J; bases unmatched to any gene: 13. Germline CDR1 ENHRY, CDR2 SYGVKD. CDR3 DNA: TGTGCCATCAGTGAGTCTCACCTTGCCGGGACTAGCGCTACCTACGAGCAGTACTTC. It translates to CAISESHLAGTSATYEQYF.

This clonotype showed up just a few times. The chain uses TRBV5-1 and TRBJ1-5; 7 bases align to TRBD1. V was clipped by 2 bases and J by 0 bases; unmatched bases: 5. This CDR3 spans 16 amino acids. Germline V gene sequence: CDR1 SGHRS, CDR2 YFSETQ. Here the CDR3 DNA reads TGCGCCAGCAGCTTAGGGACAGTTAATAGCAATCAGCCCCAGCATTTT. Its translation: CASSLGTVNSNQPQHF.

This clonotype was observed a handful of times. The V and J genes are TRBV15 and TRBJ2-1; 10 bases agree with TRBD2. Looked up from germline, CDR1 is LNHNV and CDR2 is YYDKDF (reference sequence). V gave up 5 bases and J gave up 4 bases; unmatched junction bases: 23. The CDR3 length is 21 residues. The CDR3 bases are TGTGCCACCAGCCCCGTGGGGCTGCAACTAGCGGGAACCGCCCATTACAATGAGCAGTTCTTC. Translated: CATSPVGLQLAGTAHYNEQFF. Supplemented by reference TRBV15 and TRBJ2-1, the full variable domain reads DAMVIQNPRYQVTQFGKPVTLSCSQTLNHNVMYWYQQKSSQAPKLLFHYYDKDFNNEADTPDNFQSRRPNTSFCFLDIRSPGLGDTAMYLCATSPVGLQLAGTAHYNEQFFGPGTRLTVL.

This clonotype was seen a few times. The J gene is TRBJ2-2, the V gene TRBV5-6; 8 bases agree with TRBD1. Germline V lookup: CDR1 SGHDT, CDR2 YYEEEE. The length of the CDR3 is 13 residues. V trimming: 4 bases; J trimming: 6 bases; junction bases outside the gene matches: 2. DNA of the CDR3: TGTGCCAGCAGCCGACAGGGGCCCGGGGAGCTGTTTTTT. Translated: CASSRQGPGELFF.